This T cell receptor (beta chain) was recorded in a study of shared clonotypes between healthy human individuals. Across the study: Used for every donor were three CD4 naive, three CD4 memory, two CD8 naive and one CD8 memory plate.

Comment on this clone: Its antigen remains unidentified.

General study results and limits: Among donors, the sharing of clonotypes was expected to be influenced by sequencing depth. Researchers found naive subsets generally carried larger estimated richness than memory subsets. Several donors had about 5.1% of their naive CD4 clonotypes in common.

With V trimmed by 2 bases and J by 4 bases, 8 bases remained unmatched. The CDR3 has 17 amino acids. Germline-derived CDR1 and CDR2 are MGHRA and YSYEKL. Method: immunoSEQ multiplex PCR; TCRdb's copy keeps in-frame clones and lacks some. Of roughly 2,300,000 clones in the sample, about 90% were seen once. This TCR was sampled from a man between 18 and 29 years old in good health. Some clones in this sample may be carry-over from other donors' samples. The gene calls are TRBV4-1 and TRBJ2-1; 10 bases match TRBD2. The sequencing input was naive CD4+ T cells from PBMCs. Stated subset: CD45RA+ positively selected. The CDR3: CASSQPSSGRKYNEQFF. For the CDR3, the DNA is TGCGCCAGCAGCCAACCCAGTAGCGGGAGGAAGTACAATGAGCAGTTCTTC.